This TCR beta chain was observed in a study of regulatory T cells in long-lasting Graves disease. Construction of TCR beta libraries relied on iRepertoire HTBI primers and on Arm-PCR targeting CDR3 regions. TCRdb passed the multiplex PCR reads through MiXCR, listing each CDR3 protein once. The sample has a few hundred thousand distinct CDR3 sequences; around a fifth are singletons. This CDR3 has 14 amino acids. Germline lookup yields CDR1 DFQATT and CDR2 SNEGSKA (reference sequence). The V end lost 6 bases, the J end lost 0 bases, and 9 bases lay between the germline ends. Described time point: persistent/refractory GD, antithyroid drugs over 5 years with positive TRAb. Extracted PBMC RNA gave rise to the TCR library. The diagnosis of Graves' disease used American Thyroid Association guidelines.

This chain connects TRBV20-1 to TRBJ2-6; D may be TRBD1 (5 bases). The receptor was derived from a female donor with Graves disease. The sample in question was peripheral blood mononuclear cells (PBMCs), obtained when the disease was refractory, from a patient treated with antithyroid drugs. CDR3 protein: CSASDSSGANVLTF. The DNA for the CDR3 is TGCAGTGCAAGTGACAGCTCTGGGGCCAACGTCCTGACTTTC.